This T cell receptor (beta chain) derives from a study of T cell clusters in autoimmune cytopenias. Study-wide background: TRB sequencing had a median about 52,000 reads and about 2,400 distinct clonotypes per sample.

Tens of thousands of genome equivalents of blood DNA were amplified for TRB. CDR1 is KGHSH, CDR2 LQKENI, per germline. The CDR3 is made up of 17 amino acids. TRB was amplified by touch-down multiplex PCR, primer pools A and B combined. One entry per CDR3 protein, without DNA, is what TCRdb gives after re-calling the multiplex PCR reads. This sample contains thousands of distinct CDR3 sequences. This clonotype is called medium-sized (0.01 to 0.1%) based on its frequency. The target antigen is unknown. Notes on the study in general: A dominant lymphoma-associated repertoire apparently masked the cluster-lack signature in secondary cytopenia versus chronic lymphocytic leukemia. Exclusive TRB clusters were around 2.9-fold more numerous in healthy donors than in active autoimmune hepatitis. TRB repertoire shifts in secondary cytopenia and chronic lymphocytic leukemia mostly reflected lymphoma, not autoimmunity.

This rearrangement joins TRBV18 to TRBJ2-2; the D call of TRBD2 rests on TCRdb alone, since no DNA is present to check it. This clonotype originated in a human donor with an autoimmune cytopenia or autoimmune hepatitis (not recorded which). Sequencing was done on a sample of peripheral blood. The CDR3 here is CASSPILAGANTGELFF.